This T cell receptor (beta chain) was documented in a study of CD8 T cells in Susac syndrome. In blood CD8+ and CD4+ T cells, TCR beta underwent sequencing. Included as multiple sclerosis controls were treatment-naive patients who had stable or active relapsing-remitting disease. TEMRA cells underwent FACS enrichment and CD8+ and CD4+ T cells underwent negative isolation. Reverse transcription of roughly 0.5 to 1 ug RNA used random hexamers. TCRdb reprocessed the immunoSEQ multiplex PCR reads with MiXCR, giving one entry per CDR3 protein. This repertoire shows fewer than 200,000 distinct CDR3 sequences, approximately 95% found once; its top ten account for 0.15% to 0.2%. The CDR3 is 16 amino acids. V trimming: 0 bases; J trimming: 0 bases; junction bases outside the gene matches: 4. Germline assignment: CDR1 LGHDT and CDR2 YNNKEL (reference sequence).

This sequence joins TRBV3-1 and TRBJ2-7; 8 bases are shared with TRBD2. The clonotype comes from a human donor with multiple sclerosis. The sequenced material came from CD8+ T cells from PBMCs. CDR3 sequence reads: CASSQDLSGSSYEQYF. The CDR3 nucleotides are TGTGCCAGCAGCCAAGATTTGAGCGGGAGCTCCTACGAGCAGTACTTC.